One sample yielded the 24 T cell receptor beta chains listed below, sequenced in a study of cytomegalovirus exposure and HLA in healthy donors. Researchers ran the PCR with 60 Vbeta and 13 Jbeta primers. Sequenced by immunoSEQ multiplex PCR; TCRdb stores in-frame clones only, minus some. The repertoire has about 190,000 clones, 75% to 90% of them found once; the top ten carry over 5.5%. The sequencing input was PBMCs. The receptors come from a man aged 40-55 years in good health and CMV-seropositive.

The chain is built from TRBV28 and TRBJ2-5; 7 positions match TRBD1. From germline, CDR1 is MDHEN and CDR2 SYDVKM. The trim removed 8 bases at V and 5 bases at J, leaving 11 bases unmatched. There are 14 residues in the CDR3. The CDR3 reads CASAADRAGETQYF. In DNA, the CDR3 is TGTGCCAGCGCCGCAGACAGGGCTGGCGAGACCCAGTACTTC. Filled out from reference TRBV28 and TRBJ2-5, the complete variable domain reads DVKVTQSSRYLVKRTGEKVFLECVQDMDHENMFWYRQDPGLGLRLIYFSYDVKMKEKGDIPEGYSVSREKKERFSLILESASTNQTSMYLCASAADRAGETQYFGPGTRLLVL.

CDR3 coding DNA: TGTGCCAGCAGCCAATCACCGGGACAGGGGACCCAAAACTATGGCTACACCTTC. It translates to CASSQSPGQGTQNYGYTF. This chain connects TRBV16 to TRBJ1-2; 10 nucleotides agree with TRBD1. Germline CDR1 reads KGHSY; CDR2 reads FQNENV. Losses at the gene ends were 0 bases for V and 2 bases for J; bases not matched to a gene: 9. This CDR3 comprises 18 residues.

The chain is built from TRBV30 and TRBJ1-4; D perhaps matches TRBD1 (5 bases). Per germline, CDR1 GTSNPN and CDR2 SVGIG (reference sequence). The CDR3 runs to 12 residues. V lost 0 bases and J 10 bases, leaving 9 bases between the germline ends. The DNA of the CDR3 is TGTGCCTGGAGTGTAGCGGGGGGAAAACTGTTTTTT. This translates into CAWSVAGGKLFF.

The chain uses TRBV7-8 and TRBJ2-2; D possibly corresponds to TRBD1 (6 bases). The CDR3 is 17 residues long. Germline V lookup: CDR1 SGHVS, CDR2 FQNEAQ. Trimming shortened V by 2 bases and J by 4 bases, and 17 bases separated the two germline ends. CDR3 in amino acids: CASSLLDPGHVTGELFF. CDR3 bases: TGTGCCAGCAGCTTACTAGATCCGGGACATGTCACCGGGGAGCTGTTTTTT.

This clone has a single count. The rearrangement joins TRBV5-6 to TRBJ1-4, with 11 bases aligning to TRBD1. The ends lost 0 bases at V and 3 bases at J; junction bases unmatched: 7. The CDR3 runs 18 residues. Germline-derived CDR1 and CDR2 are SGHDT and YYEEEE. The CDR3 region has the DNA TGTGCCAGCAGCTTGGCCGGGACAGGGGGTCTAGCTAATGAAAAACTGTTTTTT. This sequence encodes CASSLAGTGGLANEKLFF.

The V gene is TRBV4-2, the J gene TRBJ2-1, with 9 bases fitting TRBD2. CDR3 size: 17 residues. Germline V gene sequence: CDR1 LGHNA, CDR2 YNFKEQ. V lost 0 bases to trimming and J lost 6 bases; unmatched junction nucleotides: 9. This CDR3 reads CASSQERLAGIRNEQFF. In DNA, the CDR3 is TGTGCCAGCAGCCAAGAACGGCTAGCGGGGATCCGCAATGAGCAGTTCTTC.

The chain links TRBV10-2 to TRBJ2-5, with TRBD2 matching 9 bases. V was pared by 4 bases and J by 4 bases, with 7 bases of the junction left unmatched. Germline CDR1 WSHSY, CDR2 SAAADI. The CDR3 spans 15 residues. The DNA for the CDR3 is TGCGCCAGCAGTGTGACTAGCGGTAATCGAGAGACCCAGTACTTC. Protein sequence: CASSVTSGNRETQYF.

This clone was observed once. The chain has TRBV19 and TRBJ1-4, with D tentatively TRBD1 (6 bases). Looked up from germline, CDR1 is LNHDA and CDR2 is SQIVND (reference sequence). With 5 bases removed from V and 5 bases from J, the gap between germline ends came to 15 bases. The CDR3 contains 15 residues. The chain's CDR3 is CASSQVTGPNEKLFF. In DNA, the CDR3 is TGTGCCAGTAGTCAAGTAACAGGGCCAAATGAAAAACTGTTTTTT.

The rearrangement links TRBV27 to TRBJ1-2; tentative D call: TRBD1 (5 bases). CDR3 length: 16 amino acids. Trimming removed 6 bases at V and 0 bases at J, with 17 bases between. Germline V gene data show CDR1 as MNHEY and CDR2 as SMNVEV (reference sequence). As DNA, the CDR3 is TGTGCCAGCAGCGGCGGGGCCAGCCCGCCTAACTATGGCTACACCTTC. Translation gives CASSGGASPPNYGYTF.

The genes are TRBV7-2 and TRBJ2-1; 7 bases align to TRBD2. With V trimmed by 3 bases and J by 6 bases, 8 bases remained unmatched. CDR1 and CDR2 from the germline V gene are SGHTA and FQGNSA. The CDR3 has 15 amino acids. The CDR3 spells CASSFSGAFSNEQFF. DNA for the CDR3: TGTGCCAGCAGCTTCAGCGGGGCGTTTAGCAATGAGCAGTTCTTC. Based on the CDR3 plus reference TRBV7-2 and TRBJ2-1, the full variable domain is GAGVSQSPSNKVTEKGKDVELRCDPISGHTALYWYRQSLGQGLEFLIYFQGNSAPDKSGLPSDRFSAERTGGSVSTLTIQRTQQEDSAVYLCASSFSGAFSNEQFFGPGTRLTVL.

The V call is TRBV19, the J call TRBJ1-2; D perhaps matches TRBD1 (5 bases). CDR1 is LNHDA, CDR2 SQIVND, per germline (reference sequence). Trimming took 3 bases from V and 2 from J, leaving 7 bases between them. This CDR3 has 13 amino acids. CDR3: CASSMAGNYGYTF. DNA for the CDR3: TGTGCCAGTAGTATGGCAGGGAACTATGGCTACACCTTC. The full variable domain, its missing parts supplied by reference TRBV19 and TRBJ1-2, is DGGITQSPKYLFRKEGQNVTLSCEQNLNHDAMYWYRQDPGQGLRLIYYSQIVNDFQKGDIAEGYSVSREKKESFPLTVTSAQKNPTAFYLCASSMAGNYGYTFGSGTRLTVV.

The CDR3 nucleotides are TGTGCCAGCAGCGTAGGAGGGATAGCGGGGGGCACAGATACGCAGTATTTT. Protein sequence: CASSVGGIAGGTDTQYF. The rearrangement joins TRBV9 to TRBJ2-3, with 9 bases that match TRBD2. V trimming: 0 bases; J trimming: 1 base; junction bases outside the gene matches: 6. The germline V gene has CDR1 SGDLS and CDR2 YYNGEE. The CDR3 is 17 amino acids.

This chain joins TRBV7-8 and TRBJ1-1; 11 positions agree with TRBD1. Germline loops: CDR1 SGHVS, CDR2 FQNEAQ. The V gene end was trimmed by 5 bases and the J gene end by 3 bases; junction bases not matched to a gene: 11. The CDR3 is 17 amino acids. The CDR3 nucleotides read TGTGCCAGCAGCAAACCGGACAGGGGGCGGTTGTACACTGAAGCTTTCTTT. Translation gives CASSKPDRGRLYTEAFF.

The CDR3 sequence is CASTELGAVGTEAFF. The DNA for the CDR3 is TGTGCCAGCACCGAACTTGGGGCTGTCGGGACTGAAGCTTTCTTT. J is TRBJ1-1 and V is TRBV6-1, with D maybe TRBD1 (5 bases). Germline CDR1 is MNHNS and CDR2 is SASEGT. This CDR3 contains 15 residues. V was cut by 7 bases and J by 5 bases, with 20 bases left in between.

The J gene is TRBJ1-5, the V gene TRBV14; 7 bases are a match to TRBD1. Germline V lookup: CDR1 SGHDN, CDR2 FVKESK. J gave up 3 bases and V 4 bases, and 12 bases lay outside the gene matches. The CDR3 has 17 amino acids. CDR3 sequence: CASSPITGVQSNQPQHF. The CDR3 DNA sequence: TGTGCCAGCAGCCCGATAACAGGGGTCCAGTCCAATCAGCCCCAGCATTTT. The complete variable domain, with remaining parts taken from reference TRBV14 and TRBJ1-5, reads EAGVTQFPSHSVIEKGQTVTLRCDPISGHDNLYWYRRVMGKEIKFLLHFVKESKQDESGMPNNRFLAERTGGTYSTLKVQPAELEDSGVYFCASSPITGVQSNQPQHFGDGTRLSIL.

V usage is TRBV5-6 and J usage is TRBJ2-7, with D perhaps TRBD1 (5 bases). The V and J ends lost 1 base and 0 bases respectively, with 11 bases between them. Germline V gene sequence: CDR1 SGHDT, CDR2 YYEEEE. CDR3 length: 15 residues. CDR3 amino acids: CASSLWGLSSYEQYF. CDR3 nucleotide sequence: TGTGCCAGCAGCTTGTGGGGCCTTAGCTCCTACGAGCAGTACTTC.

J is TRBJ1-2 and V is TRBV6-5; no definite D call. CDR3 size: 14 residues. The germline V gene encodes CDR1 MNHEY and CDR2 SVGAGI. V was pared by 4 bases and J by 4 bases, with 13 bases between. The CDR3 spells CASSSREFVYGYTF. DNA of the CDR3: TGTGCCAGCAGTTCCCGGGAATTTGTCTATGGCTACACCTTC.

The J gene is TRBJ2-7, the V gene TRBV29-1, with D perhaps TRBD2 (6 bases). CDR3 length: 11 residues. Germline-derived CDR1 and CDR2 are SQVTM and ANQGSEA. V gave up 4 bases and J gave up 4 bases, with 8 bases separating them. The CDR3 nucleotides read TGCAGCGTTGTGGGGGGATACGAGCAGTACTTC. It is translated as CSVVGGYEQYF.

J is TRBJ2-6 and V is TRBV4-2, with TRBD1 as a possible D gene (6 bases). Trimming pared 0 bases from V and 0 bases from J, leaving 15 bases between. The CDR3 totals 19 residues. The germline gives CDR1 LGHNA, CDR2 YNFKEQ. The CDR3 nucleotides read TGTGCCAGCAGCCAAGAGACCACACAGGGATACTCTGGGGCCAACGTCCTGACTTTC. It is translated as CASSQETTQGYSGANVLTF.

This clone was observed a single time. The CDR3 coding sequence is TGTGCCAGCCGAGGGGGCGTTGGCTACACCTTC. Its translation is CASRGGVGYTF. The chain uses TRBV7-9 and TRBJ1-2; 7 nucleotides line up with TRBD1. Germline V gene sequence: CDR1 SEHNR, CDR2 FQNEAQ (reference sequence). The CDR3 length is 11 residues. With V trimmed by 8 bases and J by 7 bases, 4 bases remained unmatched.

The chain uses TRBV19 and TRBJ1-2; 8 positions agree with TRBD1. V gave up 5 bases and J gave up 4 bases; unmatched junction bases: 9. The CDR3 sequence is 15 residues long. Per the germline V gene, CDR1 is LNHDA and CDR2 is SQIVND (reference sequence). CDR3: CASSSSDRGGYGYTF. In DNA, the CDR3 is TGTGCCAGTAGTTCCTCCGACAGGGGAGGCTATGGCTACACCTTC.

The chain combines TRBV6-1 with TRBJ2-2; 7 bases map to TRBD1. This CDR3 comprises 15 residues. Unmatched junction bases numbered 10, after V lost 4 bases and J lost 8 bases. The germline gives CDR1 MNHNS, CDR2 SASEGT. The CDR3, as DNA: TGTGCCAGCAGTGCCCCGGGACAGCCTACTGGGGAGCTGTTTTTT. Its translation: CASSAPGQPTGELFF.

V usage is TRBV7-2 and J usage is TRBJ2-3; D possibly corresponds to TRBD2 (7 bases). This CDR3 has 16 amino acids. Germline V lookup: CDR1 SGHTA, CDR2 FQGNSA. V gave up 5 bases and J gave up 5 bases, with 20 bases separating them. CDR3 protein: CASSGRGGGERDTQYF. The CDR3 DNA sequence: TGTGCCAGCAGCGGAAGGGGCGGGGGCGAACGAGATACGCAGTATTTT.

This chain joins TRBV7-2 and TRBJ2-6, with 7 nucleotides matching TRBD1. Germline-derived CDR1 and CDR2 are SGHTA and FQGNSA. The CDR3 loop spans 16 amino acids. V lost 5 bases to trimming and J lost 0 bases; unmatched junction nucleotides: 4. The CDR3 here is CASSVTGNSGANVLTF. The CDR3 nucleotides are TGTGCCAGCAGCGTGACAGGGAACTCTGGGGCCAACGTCCTGACTTTC.